These 28 T cell receptor beta chains were sequenced from one sample in a study of blood T cell repertoires in COVID-19. The repertoire was sequenced with immunoSEQ multiplex PCR; TCRdb's copy has only in-frame clones and lacks some. The repertoire includes about 240,000 clones, roughly 83% of them detected once, and around an eighth sits in the top ten. Sequenced sample: peripheral blood. These TCRs come from an elderly man with acute or convalescent COVID-19.

As concerns this clone: Other DNA sequences within the sample encode an identical CDR3. This sequence joins TRBV18 and TRBJ2-7; TRBD1 might be the D (5 bases). Germline CDR1 and CDR2: KGHSH and LQKENI. The CDR3 consists of 14 residues. Trimming stripped 1 base from V and 1 base from J, with 8 bases between. The CDR3 loop is CASSPRQGSYEQYF. CDR3 nucleotides: TGTGCCAGCTCACCACGGCAGGGATCCTACGAGCAGTACTTC.

CDR3 residues: CASSLDFNEQFF. In nucleotides, the CDR3 is TGTGCCAGCAGTCTAGACTTCAATGAGCAGTTCTTC. The gene calls are TRBV6-2 or TRBV6-3 and TRBJ2-1, with D unresolved. The CDR3 is 12 residues long. V lost 5 bases and J lost 6, with 8 bases in between. Germline-derived CDR1 and CDR2 are MNHEY and SVGEGT.

J is TRBJ2-5 and V is TRBV7-2, with no clear D. Trimming removed 5 bases at V and 5 bases at J, with 21 bases between. Germline V gives CDR1 SGHTA, CDR2 FQGNSA. The CDR3 extends over 16 amino acids. The chain's CDR3 is CASSKDPPHARETQYF. CDR3 DNA: TGTGCCAGCAGCAAAGACCCCCCCCATGCGCGGGAGACCCAGTACTTC.

The chain links TRBV7-8 to TRBJ1-1; 7 bases agree with TRBD1. Trimming at V came to 3 bases and at J to 6 bases, leaving 7 bases not matched to a gene. Germline V gene sequence: CDR1 SGHVS, CDR2 FQNEAQ. CDR3 size: 14 residues. The CDR3 sequence: CASSLKGAIAEAFF. CDR3 bases: TGTGCCAGCAGCTTGAAGGGGGCGATCGCTGAAGCTTTCTTT.

This clone was seen more than once but under ten times. This chain joins TRBV11-2 and TRBJ1-3, with D tentatively TRBD1 (5 bases). CDR1 SGHAT and CDR2 FQNNGV come from the germline V gene. This CDR3 has 15 amino acids. Trimming left V 4 bases short and J 0 bases short, with 10 bases between. The CDR3, as DNA: TGTGCCAGCAGCTCGGGACTTTACTCTGGAAACACCATATATTTT. Residues: CASSSGLYSGNTIYF.

This clone was seen a handful of times. The chain carries TRBV2 and TRBJ1-5; D is possibly TRBD1 (6 bases). V was pared by 4 bases and J by 6 bases, with 13 bases between. The CDR3 runs 14 residues. Looked up from germline, CDR1 is SNHLY and CDR2 is FYNNEI. The DNA for the CDR3 is TGTGCCAGCAGTGGTAGGACAGTCACTCAGCCCCAGCATTTT. Encoded protein: CASSGRTVTQPQHF.

This chain links TRBV12-3 or TRBV12-4 with TRBJ1-1; D perhaps matches TRBD1 (5 bases). The CDR3 length is 12 residues. V was trimmed by 2 bases and J by 9 bases, leaving 10 bases between them. The CDR3 region is CASSLMGPKAFF. Here the CDR3 DNA reads TGTGCCAGCAGTTTAATGGGGCCCAAAGCTTTCTTT.

This clone has a handful of counts. The chain recombines TRBV6-5 with TRBJ2-7; tentative D call: TRBD2 (6 bases). Deletions cut 3 bases from V and 3 bases from J, with 12 bases between. The germline V gene encodes CDR1 MNHEY and CDR2 SVGAGI. The CDR3 spans 14 residues. Here the CDR3 reads CASSYRETHYEQYF. The CDR3 nucleotides are TGTGCCAGCAGTTATCGGGAGACCCACTACGAGCAGTACTTC.

The rearrangement links TRBV7-3 to TRBJ1-3, with 9 positions matching TRBD1. Germline V gene sequence: CDR1 SGHTA, CDR2 FQGTGA. This CDR3 contains 14 residues. Trimming removed 4 bases from V and 8 bases from J; junction bases left unmatched: 6. The CDR3 DNA reads as TGTGCCAGCAGCTCCGGGACAGGGTGGGACACCATATATTTT. Translated: CASSSGTGWDTIYF.

This clone was seen only once. CDR3 sequence (DNA): TGTGCCAGTAGCCCCTCCCCAGGGCTTGGGCCGGGCAATCAGCCCCAGCATTTT. It yields the protein CASSPSPGLGPGNQPQHF. V gene TRBV19 combines with J gene TRBJ1-5, with TRBD1 as a possible D gene (5 bases). Germline CDR1 and CDR2: LNHDA and SQIVND (reference sequence). The V end lost 6 bases, the J end lost 2 bases, and 23 bases lay between the germline ends. This CDR3 comprises 18 residues.

The rearrangement uses TRBV15 and TRBJ2-6; a weak D match, TRBD1 (5 bases). The CDR3 contains 19 residues. Germline CDR1 and CDR2: LNHNV and YYDKDF (reference sequence). The ends were cut back, 0 bases at V and 0 bases at J, with 15 bases in the middle. As DNA, the CDR3 is TGTGCCACCAGCAGAGATGTCAGTCAGGGCCTCTCTGGGGCCAACGTCCTGACTTTC. Protein sequence: CATSRDVSQGLSGANVLTF.

The chain couples TRBV7-9 to TRBJ2-5; a weak D match, TRBD2 (6 bases). The CDR3 length is 15 residues. Trimming took 3 bases from V and 1 from J, leaving 12 bases between them. Germline values: CDR1 SEHNR, CDR2 FQNEAQ (reference sequence). The CDR3 DNA reads as TGTGCCAGCAGCTTTTGGTTGGGAGGCCAAGAGACCCAGTACTTC. Translation: CASSFWLGGQETQYF.

The chain couples TRBV19 to TRBJ1-4; possibly TRBD1 for D (6 bases). CDR3 length: 16 amino acids. Germline assignment: CDR1 LNHDA and CDR2 SQIVND (reference sequence). Trimming took off 5 bases at V and 1 base at J, with 14 bases between the two ends. The CDR3 region is CASSPGPGETNEKLFF. DNA for the CDR3: TGTGCCAGTAGTCCGGGACCAGGGGAAACTAATGAAAAACTGTTTTTT.

V and J are TRBV7-2 and TRBJ2-5; 12 positions agree with TRBD2. Germline lookup yields CDR1 SGHTA and CDR2 FQGNSA. The CDR3 has 18 amino acids. V dropped 5 bases and J dropped 2; count of bases not matched to a gene: 12. CDR3 protein: CASSADLAGGPWQETQYF. The DNA for the CDR3 is TGTGCCAGCAGCGCCGACCTAGCGGGGGGGCCATGGCAAGAGACCCAGTACTTC.

J is TRBJ2-3 and V is TRBV21-1; the tabulated D call, TRBD2, remains unverified against the DNA. TRBV21-1 is shown as a pseudogene. This CDR3 has 16 residues. The CDR3 here is CARGRARRYRTDTQYF. The CDR3 DNA sequence: TGTGCCAGAGGAAGAGCCCGGCGGTACCGCACAGATACGCAGTATTTT.

The rearrangement uses TRBV5-1 and TRBJ2-5; weak D call: TRBD2 (6 bases). From germline, CDR1 is SGHRS and CDR2 YFSETQ. CDR3 size: 15 residues. V was shortened by 0 bases and J by 0 bases, with 9 bases between the two germline ends. CDR3 loop: CASSLGLVDQETQYF. Written as DNA, the CDR3 is TGCGCCAGCAGCTTGGGACTAGTCGACCAAGAGACCCAGTACTTC.

The rearrangement links TRBV29-1 to TRBJ2-7, with a weak D call TRBD2 (6 bases). Deletions cut 5 bases from V and 7 bases from J, with 12 bases between. Germline CDR1 SQVTM, CDR2 ANQGSEA. The CDR3 is 11 amino acids. The CDR3, as DNA: TGCAGCGTTAGAGGCGGGGCGGAGCAGTACTTC. Translated: CSVRGGAEQYF.

The chain uses TRBV4-2 and TRBJ2-4; tentatively, D is TRBD1 (5 bases). CDR1 is LGHNA, CDR2 YNFKEQ, per germline. The germline V and J ends were trimmed by 4 bases and 4 bases, with 17 bases remaining between them. This CDR3 region has 16 residues. DNA for the CDR3: TGTGCCAGCAGCCCCTTGGGCAGGGCGGCTAAAAACATTCAGTACTTC. Translation: CASSPLGRAAKNIQYF.

Comment on this clone: The sample carries other DNA sequences with the same CDR3. The chain has TRBV11-2 and TRBJ1-1, with TRBD1 identical over 10 bases. J gave up 1 base and V 5 bases, and 4 bases lay outside the gene matches. Per the germline V gene, CDR1 is SGHAT and CDR2 is FQNNGV. This CDR3 spans 15 amino acids. The CDR3 coding sequence is TGTGCCAGCAGCCCAAGGACAGGGGGGAACACTGAAGCTTTCTTT. It is translated as CASSPRTGGNTEAFF.

The chain is built from TRBV28 and TRBJ2-1; 10 positions match TRBD2. The germline V gene encodes CDR1 MDHEN and CDR2 SYDVKM. The CDR3 has 16 amino acids. The V gene end was trimmed by 6 bases and the J gene end by 12 bases; junction bases not matched to a gene: 17. As DNA, the CDR3 is TGTGCCAGCAGATTGGCCGGGACTAGCGTCTCCCCTCGGCAGTTCTTC. It yields the protein CASRLAGTSVSPRQFF.

CDR3 sequence reads: CASNKDSSGNTIYF. The CDR3 nucleotides are TGTGCCAGCAACAAGGACAGCTCTGGAAACACCATATATTTT. The V gene is TRBV2, the J gene TRBJ1-3; a weak D match, TRBD1 (6 bases). Germline CDR1 reads SNHLY; CDR2 reads FYNNEI. Trimming removed 7 bases at V and 0 bases at J, with 10 bases between. The CDR3 loop spans 14 amino acids.

The chain carries TRBV5-1 and TRBJ2-1; TRBD1 is a possible D gene (6 bases). Germline values: CDR1 SGHRS, CDR2 YFSETQ. Deletions cut 3 bases from V and 8 bases from J, with 12 bases between. CDR3 size: 13 residues. CDR3 DNA: TGCGCCAGCAGCTCGGACAGCGCCGATGAGCAGTTCTTC. This sequence encodes CASSSDSADEQFF.

Of note for this clone: Distinct nucleotide sequences in the sample also encode this CDR3. The chain uses TRBV7-3 and TRBJ1-1, with D possibly TRBD1 on 5 matching bases. The CDR3 runs to 13 residues. Looked up from germline, CDR1 is SGHTA and CDR2 is FQGTGA. V was trimmed by 4 bases and J by 1 base, leaving 7 bases between them. The CDR3 loop reads CASSSQGNTEAFF. The CDR3 bases are TGTGCCAGCAGCTCCCAGGGGAACACTGAAGCTTTCTTT.

The gene calls are TRBV7-2 and TRBJ1-6; D may be TRBD1 (6 bases). The CDR3 sequence is 14 residues long. Trimming took off 1 base at V and 8 bases at J, with 9 bases between the two ends. The germline CDR1 and CDR2 sequences are SGHTA and FQGNSA. CDR3 sequence: CASSLGTAHSPLHF. The CDR3 DNA sequence: TGTGCCAGCAGCTTAGGGACAGCCCATTCACCCCTCCACTTT.

The genes are TRBV2 and TRBJ2-7; 8 nucleotides align to TRBD2. CDR3 length equals 14 residues. V lost 7 bases and J lost 4; bases outside the gene matches: 9. Germline V gene sequence: CDR1 SNHLY, CDR2 FYNNEI. CDR3: CASKPGLAGYEQYF. CDR3 sequence (DNA): TGTGCCAGCAAACCCGGACTAGCCGGTTACGAGCAGTACTTC.

This chain joins TRBV10-3 and TRBJ1-2; 11 bases map to TRBD1. The CDR3 covers 16 residues. CDR1 is ENHRY, CDR2 SYGVKD, per germline. The junction had 8 bases not matched to a gene; V was cut back by 0 bases and J by 8 bases. CDR3 sequence reads: CAISESGTGGVGGYTF. The CDR3, as DNA: TGTGCCATCAGTGAGTCGGGGACAGGGGGTGTCGGCGGCTACACCTTC.

The chain links TRBV6-6 to TRBJ1-1, with 7 nucleotides matching TRBD1. This CDR3 is built from 14 residues. Trimming took 4 bases from V and 5 from J; bases not matched to a gene: 7. The germline V gene has CDR1 MNHNY and CDR2 SVGAGI (reference sequence). CDR3: CASSSLDRATEAFF. The DNA of the CDR3 is TGTGCCAGCAGTTCACTAGACAGGGCGACTGAAGCTTTCTTT.

This chain uses TRBV3-1 (or the pseudogene TRBV3-2) with TRBJ2-3; D might be TRBD2 (5 bases). Germline lookup yields CDR1 LGHDT and CDR2 YNNKEL (reference sequence). With 0 bases removed from V and 4 bases from J, the gap between germline ends came to 17 bases. This CDR3 spans 17 amino acids. CDR3 loop: CASSQENDGKRADTQYF. The CDR3 DNA reads as TGTGCCAGCAGCCAAGAAAACGACGGGAAAAGGGCAGATACGCAGTATTTT.